One and the same sample provided the 3 T cell receptor beta chains below, sequenced in a study of OX40 agonist ivuxolimab in advanced cancers. Here immunoSEQ multiplex PCR was the method, and the copy in TCRdb shows in-frame clones only, minus some. The sample records tens of thousands of clones, 92% being singletons. The starting material was CD4+ or CD8+ T cells sorted from blood, obtained in a trial of the OX40 agonist ivuxolimab. The receptors originated from an adult with an advanced solid tumor such as melanoma, head and neck, liver or kidney cancer.

This clone was found once. The V and J genes are TRBV2 and TRBJ2-7, with D perhaps TRBD2 (6 bases). The CDR3 has 14 amino acids. Germline V gene data show CDR1 as SNHLY and CDR2 as FYNNEI. With 4 bases removed from V and 0 bases from J, the gap between germline ends came to 10 bases. As DNA, the CDR3 is TGTGCCAGCAGTGGGGGGACTCCCTCCTACGAGCAGTACTTC. Its translation is CASSGGTPSYEQYF.

This sequence joins TRBV18 and TRBJ2-1; no clear D. The V gene lost 0 bases and the J gene lost 0 bases, with 9 bases spanning the gap. The CDR3 has 16 amino acids. The V gene's germline CDR1 is KGHSH and CDR2 LQKENI. CDR3 in DNA: TGTGCCAGCTCACCACCAGGGTCGAACTCCTACAATGAGCAGTTCTTC. Its protein product is CASSPPGSNSYNEQFF.

The V and J genes are TRBV28 and TRBJ2-5; TRBD1 agrees at 9 bases. The CDR3 contains 16 residues. J was trimmed by 5 bases and V by 6 bases; bases with no gene match: 13. From germline, CDR1 is MDHEN and CDR2 SYDVKM. The CDR3 region is CASSTNLQGARETQYF. DNA of the CDR3: TGTGCCAGCAGCACCAACCTACAGGGGGCGCGTGAGACCCAGTACTTC.